The next 11 T cell receptor beta chains were all read from a single sample in a study of long-term antiretroviral therapy in people with HIV (dated by TCRdb to between 2020 and 2023). Sequencing of the TRB variable region was done with the immunoSEQ hsTCRB v3.0 assay at survey level resolution. TCRdb limited this immuneACCESS table to in-frame rearrangements with V and J called. A share of clones is missing; checked studies link under half to unresolved V genes, and the rest is unexplained. The sample includes about 25,000 clones, with around 79% observed a single time. 11% of the sample is in the top ten clones. This material consisted of unsorted PBMCs, taken 2.1 years after starting antiretroviral therapy. The receptors were gathered from a man aged 30 to 39 with HIV.

The rearrangement links TRBV18 to TRBJ1-5; 7 nucleotides agree with TRBD1. The CDR3 covers 15 residues. In germline, CDR1 is KGHSH, CDR2 LQKENI. The V and J ends lost 2 bases and 8 bases, in that order; junction bases with no gene match: 9. The CDR3 region is CASSPWGRGDEPQHF. CDR3 in DNA: TGTGCCAGCTCACCATGGGGCAGGGGGGATGAGCCCCAGCATTTT.

CDR3 protein: CASSQDLGGRSPLHF. CDR3 in DNA: TGTGCCAGCAGCCAAGATTTAGGGGGAAGATCACCCCTCCACTTT. V gene TRBV14 combines with J gene TRBJ1-6, with D perhaps matching TRBD1 (6 bases). Germline CDR1 is SGHDN and CDR2 is FVKESK. The CDR3 sequence is 15 residues long. Trimming took off 0 bases at V and 10 bases at J, with 13 bases between the two ends. The complete variable domain, with remaining parts taken from reference TRBV14 and TRBJ1-6, reads EAGVTQFPSHSVIEKGQTVTLRCDPISGHDNLYWYRRVMGKEIKFLLHFVKESKQDESGMPNNRFLAERTGGTYSTLKVQPAELEDSGVYFCASSQDLGGRSPLHFGNGTRLTVT.

This clone is termed medium-sized. The V and J genes are TRBV27 and TRBJ1-6, with D possibly being TRBD1 (5 bases). Trimming took 6 bases from V and 7 from J, leaving 16 bases between them. This CDR3 is built from 15 residues. Germline assignment: CDR1 MNHEY and CDR2 SMNVEV (reference sequence). The CDR3: CASSDQTVLNSPLHF. CDR3 in DNA: TGTGCCAGCAGCGACCAGACAGTGCTCAATTCACCCCTCCACTTT.

This chain links TRBV5-1 with TRBJ1-1; 8 bases are shared with TRBD1. Trimming took 7 bases from V and 4 from J; bases not matched to a gene: 9. Germline lookup yields CDR1 SGHRS and CDR2 YFSETQ. This CDR3 is built from 14 residues. DNA of the CDR3: TGCGCCAGCGCCGCGACAGGGGATTTCACTGAAGCTTTCTTT. This translates into CASAATGDFTEAFF.

V usage is TRBV5-1 and J usage is TRBJ1-1, with D unclear. Trimming left V 2 bases short and J 4 bases short, with 12 bases between. CDR3 length equals 14 residues. Germline V CDR1 and CDR2: SGHRS, YFSETQ. The CDR3 DNA follows: TGCGCCAGCAGCTTCGACGGGGTGGGCACTGAAGCTTTCTTT. Amino acid sequence: CASSFDGVGTEAFF.

This clone has more than one count but fewer than ten. The chain links TRBV2 to TRBJ1-2; TRBD1 is a possible D gene (6 bases). Germline values: CDR1 SNHLY, CDR2 FYNNEI. The CDR3 length is 12 residues. The ends were cut back, 1 base at V and 8 bases at J, with 8 bases in the middle. The CDR3 region is CASSEDRVGYTF. Written as DNA, the CDR3 is TGTGCCAGCAGTGAAGACAGGGTAGGCTACACCTTC.

The CDR3 is CSAKPGGPTDTQYF. Here the CDR3 DNA reads TGCAGCGCTAAGCCGGGGGGGCCGACAGATACGCAGTATTTT. The rearrangement links TRBV29-1 to TRBJ2-3, with 8 bases fitting TRBD2. Germline values: CDR1 SQVTM, CDR2 ANQGSEA. V lost 7 bases and J lost 3; bases outside the gene matches: 9. This CDR3 has 14 amino acids.

For the CDR3, the DNA is TGTGCCATCAGGACAGGGCGGACCAATGAGCAGTTCTTC. Protein product: CAIRTGRTNEQFF. The chain carries TRBV10-3 and TRBJ2-1; 7 positions match TRBD1. After removal of 6 bases from V and 6 bases from J, the junction contained 5 bases not matched to a gene. CDR1 ENHRY and CDR2 SYGVKD come from the germline V gene. The CDR3 is made up of 13 amino acids.

The chain uses TRBV19 and TRBJ2-7, with 9 bases fitting TRBD2. Trimming at V came to 8 bases and at J to 4 bases, leaving 3 bases not matched to a gene. This CDR3 comprises 12 residues. CDR1 is LNHDA and CDR2 is SQIVND in the germline V gene (reference sequence). CDR3 nucleotide sequence: TGTGCCAGTGGGACTAGCAGGTACGAGCAGTACTTC. Translating gives CASGTSRYEQYF.

This chain links TRBV7-7 with TRBJ1-3; no clear D gene. The V and J ends lost 5 bases and 2 bases respectively, with 7 bases between them. Germline-derived CDR1 and CDR2 are SSHAT and FNYEAQ (reference sequence). This CDR3 has 13 amino acids. The CDR3, as DNA: TGTGCCAGCAGCCCGGGCCCTGGAAACACCATATATTTT. Amino acids: CASSPGPGNTIYF.

The V gene is TRBV9, the J gene TRBJ1-4; 9 bases match TRBD1. V lost 0 bases, J lost 8 bases, and 8 bases stayed unmatched. Germline V lookup: CDR1 SGDLS, CDR2 YYNGEE. The CDR3 loop spans 16 amino acids. CDR3 in DNA: TGTGCCAGCAGCGTAGGGGATGGACAGGGGCTAGAAAAACTGTTTTTT. Residues: CASSVGDGQGLEKLFF.